This is a list of T cell receptor beta chains from one sample in a study of T cell repertoires in cytomegalovirus infection. Each CDR3 protein gets one entry after TCRdb re-called the reads with MiXCR. This table has 680,000 or so distinct CDR3 sequences, 35% to 45% appearing once. Sequencing was carried out using PBMCs. These receptor sequences come from a human donor in good health (CMV status not recorded). Some clones in this sample may be carry-over from other donors' samples. The CDR3 runs from the conserved cysteine through the conserved F or W. D genes are given only for firm matches. Where a row states a size, it is once, few, many or the class of an expanded clone; other rows omit it.

v_call,j_call,d_call,clone_size,cdr3_nt,cdr3_aa
TRBV20-1,TRBJ2-1,-,-,TGCAGTGCTACGGGCCTATCCTACAATGAGCAGTTCTTC,CSATGLSYNEQFF
TRBV12-3/TRBV12-4,TRBJ2-6,-,-,TGTGCCAGCAGTTTGCCGAGTCCCTCTGGGGCCAACGTCCTGACTTTC,CASSLPSPSGANVLTF
TRBV2,TRBJ2-2,-,-,TGTGCCAGCACAACTAGCCCCGGGGAGCTGTTTTTT,CASTTSPGELFF
TRBV7-2,TRBJ2-1,-,-,TGTGCCAGCAGCTTAGCCCTGACTTATGAGCAGTTCTTC,CASSLALTYEQFF
TRBV20-1,TRBJ1-2,-,-,TGCAGTGCTAGAGATCGCCAGGGAAGCTATGGCTACACCTTC,CSARDRQGSYGYTF
TRBV7-2,TRBJ2-1,-,few,TGTGCCAGCAGCCGAGGAGGGCCCGTGAATGAGCAGTTCTTC,CASSRGGPVNEQFF
TRBV7-2,TRBJ2-7,TRBD2,many,TGTGCCAGCAGCCCGACTAGCGGGAGCTCCTACGAGCAGTACTTC,CASSPTSGSSYEQYF
TRBV12-3/TRBV12-4,TRBJ2-2,-,few,TGTGCCAGCAATCGGGGGGCCCCGAACACCGGGGAGCTGTTTTTT,CASNRGAPNTGELFF
TRBV7-6,TRBJ2-2,-,-,TGTGCCAGCAGCGGAAAGTTTGAACCTACCGGGGAGCTGTTTTTT,CASSGKFEPTGELFF
TRBV6-4,TRBJ1-1,-,-,TGTGCCAGCAGTCCCACGGAGGAGGGCACTGAAGCTTTCTTT,CASSPTEEGTEAFF
TRBV4-1,TRBJ2-5,TRBD2,-,TGCGCCAGCAGCCAATACCCGCGGGAGAGAGAGACCCAGTACTTC,CASSQYPRERETQYF
TRBV6-5,TRBJ2-1,-,-,TGTGCCAGCAGGCAAGATCCGCGACAGGACGGTCCCTCCAATGAGCAGTTCTTC,CASRQDPRQDGPSNEQFF
TRBV19,TRBJ1-1,TRBD1,-,TGTGCCAGTAGCGAGGCCGGGACAGAGAACACTGAAGCTTTCTTT,CASSEAGTENTEAFF
TRBV2,TRBJ2-2,-,few,TGTGCCAGCAGTGAAGGGGGCCCCACCGGGGAGCTGTTTTTT,CASSEGGPTGELFF
TRBV11-2,TRBJ2-7,-,-,TGTGCCAGCAGTCATCCGGGACCCTCCCCATACGAGCAGTACTTC,CASSHPGPSPYEQYF
TRBV29-1,TRBJ2-1,-,-,TGCATCGACGAGGGGGCGGGGTACAATGATCAGTTCTTC,CIDEGAGYNDQFF
TRBV12-3/TRBV12-4,TRBJ2-1,TRBD2,-,TGTGCCAGCAGCTACTCTGTTGGGAGGGCCGTCGTGAATGAGCAGTTCTTC,CASSYSVGRAVVNEQFF
TRBV7-8,TRBJ2-5,-,-,TGTGCCAGCAGCGTCGGGGGAGAGACCCAGTACTTC,CASSVGGETQYF
TRBV7-8,TRBJ1-4,-,many,TGTGCCAGCAGTTTCGGACAGAATGAAAAACTGTTTTTT,CASSFGQNEKLFF
TRBV7-2,TRBJ1-4,TRBD1,many,TGTGCCAGCAGATTGACAGGGAAGAATGAAAAACTGTTTTTT,CASRLTGKNEKLFF
TRBV7-2,TRBJ2-7,-,few,TGTGCCAGCAGCTTCCTCGACGAGCAGTACTTC,CASSFLDEQYF
TRBV28,TRBJ2-7,TRBD2,-,TGTGCCAGCAGCCTAAGACTAGCGGGAGGGCCGTTAGAAGAGCAGTACTTC,CASSLRLAGGPLEEQYF
TRBV11-2,TRBJ2-1,TRBD2,few,TGTGCCAGCAGCTTATATGCGGGAGAGGGAAGTGAGCAGTTCTTC,CASSLYAGEGSEQFF
TRBV3-1,TRBJ2-4,-,-,TGTGCCAGCAGCCATCGGGCGGCCAAAAACATTCAGTACTTC,CASSHRAAKNIQYF